This T cell receptor (beta chain) was recovered during a study of tissue T cells after allogeneic stem cell transplantation. Study-level information: CD3+ T cells were flow-sorted when enough cells; otherwise DNA extracted directly.

The data were produced by immunoSEQ multiplex PCR, yet TCRdb's version contains in-frame clones alone and is incomplete. Of about 43,000 clones in the sample, about nine tenths were seen once. Germline CDR1 and CDR2: LGHDT and YNNKEL (reference sequence). Trimming removed 5 bases from V and 4 bases from J, with 9 bases in between. The CDR3 contains 12 residues. Specimen: blood, collected before transplantation. The clonotype comes from a woman aged 40-69 years who later had graft-versus-host disease after an allogeneic stem cell transplant. The chain carries TRBV3-1 (or the pseudogene TRBV3-2) and TRBJ2-7, with D possibly TRBD2 on 6 matching bases. The CDR3 nucleotides read TGTGCCAGCAGCGTGGCGGGGTACGAGCAGTACTTC. Encoded protein: CASSVAGYEQYF.